Below are 16 T cell receptor beta chains sequenced from a single sample in a study of early T cells in non-severe SARS-CoV-2 infection. TCRdb processed the 5' RACE reads anew with MiXCR; each CDR3 protein has one entry. The sample shows some 66,000 distinct CDR3 sequences, approximately 9.1% of them seen only once. The source material was whole blood. The origin of the receptors is an adult who was a healthcare worker with PCR-confirmed SARS-CoV-2 infection or an uninfected control (not recorded which).

This clonotype was recorded a few times. The chain uses TRBV10-3 and TRBJ1-3; 9 bases map to TRBD1. V lost 6 bases and J lost 1; bases outside the gene matches: 13. CDR1 and CDR2 (germline): ENHRY, SYGVKD. There are 18 residues in the CDR3. DNA for the CDR3: TGTGCCATCAGCGGGGCGGACGACAGGGGGGATTCTGGAAACACCATATATTTT. It is translated as CAISGADDRGDSGNTIYF.

CDR3 protein: CASSFSGLEQYF. Written as DNA, the CDR3 is TGTGCCAGCAGTTTCTCGGGATTGGAGCAGTACTTC. The rearrangement joins TRBV12-3 or TRBV12-4 to TRBJ2-7, with a possible D match to TRBD2 (5 bases). The CDR3 spans 12 residues. Trimming left V 3 bases short and J 7 bases short, with 10 bases between.

This clonotype appeared many times. V gene TRBV12-3 or TRBV12-4 combines with J gene TRBJ1-5; D gene unclear. The CDR3 covers 13 residues. Trimming left V 1 base short and J 3 bases short, with 4 bases between. Written as DNA, the CDR3 is TGTGCCAGCAGTTTAGTGGACAATCAGCCCCAGCATTTT. It specifies CASSLVDNQPQHF.

This clonotype was picked up a small number of times. The V call is TRBV12-3 or TRBV12-4, the J call TRBJ1-2; D is possibly TRBD1 (6 bases). V gave up 5 bases and J gave up 10 bases, with 17 bases separating them. The CDR3 contains 13 residues. CDR3 bases: TGTGCCAGCAGTCTATCGGACAGAGGAGCCTACACCTTC. As protein: CASSLSDRGAYTF.

The table lists this clonotype with many counts. The chain has TRBV7-2 and TRBJ2-3; D could derive from TRBD1 or TRBD2 (5 bases each). The germline CDR1 and CDR2 sequences are SGHTA and FQGNSA. V was trimmed by 0 bases and J by 4 bases, leaving 14 bases between them. This CDR3 comprises 16 residues. The CDR3 sequence is CASSLARVGRADTQYF. The CDR3 DNA reads TGTGCCAGCAGCTTAGCCAGGGTGGGACGCGCAGATACGCAGTATTTT.

This clonotype has at least ten counts. The chain carries TRBV7-3 and TRBJ2-5; perhaps TRBD2 as D (6 bases). Germline CDR1 and CDR2: SGHTA and FQGTGA. V was cut by 1 base and J by 2 bases, with 11 bases left in between. The CDR3 is made up of 15 amino acids. CDR3: CASSLMGGNQETQYF. CDR3 nucleotide sequence: TGTGCCAGCAGCTTAATGGGCGGGAATCAAGAGACCCAGTACTTC.

The sample holds a few counts of this clonotype. The CDR3 nucleotides are TGTGCCAGCACCCCGGCCGTCGCGGGAGAGACCCAGTACTTC. It yields the protein CASTPAVAGETQYF. The V call is TRBV6-6, the J call TRBJ2-5; D possibly corresponds to TRBD2 (5 bases). There are 14 residues in the CDR3. The V and J ends lost 7 bases and 4 bases respectively, with 16 bases between them. The germline V gene has CDR1 MNHNY and CDR2 SVGAGI (reference sequence).

This clonotype was seen at least ten times. The CDR3 DNA reads TGTGCCAGCAGCTCACCGGGACTAGCGGGTCTGAACACCGGGGAGCTGTTTTTT. It translates to CASSSPGLAGLNTGELFF. V usage is TRBV7-2 and J usage is TRBJ2-2; 12 bases agree with TRBD2. The CDR3 spans 18 residues. The junction had 7 bases not matched to a gene; V was cut back by 4 bases and J by 1 base. Germline CDR1 and CDR2: SGHTA and FQGNSA.

V is TRBV5-1 and J is TRBJ1-1; D may be TRBD1 (5 bases). V was trimmed by 3 bases and J by 4 bases, leaving 13 bases between them. The CDR3 has 14 residues. CDR1 is SGHRS, CDR2 YFSETQ, per germline. This chain's CDR3 is CASSSSARGTEAFF. The CDR3 DNA follows: TGCGCCAGCAGCTCGTCTGCGAGGGGCACTGAAGCTTTCTTT.

In its sample, this clonotype was seen many times. The chain recombines TRBV6-6 with TRBJ2-5; D is uncertain. CDR3 length: 12 residues. Germline values: CDR1 MNHNY, CDR2 SVGAGI (reference sequence). The V end was cut by 2 bases, the J end by 5 bases, with 6 bases between. CDR3 sequence (DNA): TGTGCCAGCAGTTACCCTCCGGAGACCCAGTACTTC. As protein: CASSYPPETQYF.

This clonotype was recorded a few times. This chain links TRBV6-1 with TRBJ1-6, with D perhaps matching TRBD1 (6 bases). V was cut by 4 bases and J by 5 bases, with 12 bases left in between. The germline V gene has CDR1 MNHNS and CDR2 SASEGT. The CDR3 has 15 amino acids. CDR3 DNA sequence: TGTGCCAGCAGTGGCCGGGGGGACAATAATTCACCCCTCCACTTT. Translation gives CASSGRGDNNSPLHF.

The chain uses TRBV13 and TRBJ2-3, with D possibly being TRBD2 (5 bases). V lost 5 bases to trimming and J lost 5 bases, with 17 bases between them. Per the germline V gene, CDR1 is PRHDT and CDR2 is FYEKMQ (reference sequence). The CDR3 is 15 residues long. This CDR3 is CASSPALLSGDTQYF. The CDR3 bases are TGTGCCAGCAGCCCAGCACTCCTCAGCGGAGATACGCAGTATTTT.

Only a few counts were recorded for this clonotype. The V gene is TRBV11-2, the J gene TRBJ2-5; 11 nucleotides line up with TRBD2. CDR3 length equals 18 residues. The trim removed 0 bases at V and 1 base at J, leaving 7 bases unmatched. Germline loops: CDR1 SGHAT, CDR2 FQNNGV. For the CDR3, the DNA is TGTGCCAGCAGCTTAGATCTTCTTAGCGGGAGGGGCCAAGAGACCCAGTACTTC. This codes for CASSLDLLSGRGQETQYF.

The chain recombines TRBV6-6 with TRBJ2-1, with TRBD2 identical over 10 bases. Trimming took 5 bases from V and 5 from J; bases not matched to a gene: 6. Germline V lookup: CDR1 MNHNY, CDR2 SVGAGI (reference sequence). The CDR3 has 15 amino acids. The CDR3 coding sequence is TGTGCCAGCAGTCTCCAAGCGGGAGGGAACAATGAGCAGTTCTTC. It is translated as CASSLQAGGNNEQFF.

This clonotype was recorded at least ten times. The rearrangement links TRBV6-5 to TRBJ1-6, with TRBD1 matching over 9 bases. Trimming removed 6 bases from V and 9 bases from J; junction bases left unmatched: 15. The germline V gene encodes CDR1 MNHEY and CDR2 SVGAGI. This CDR3 is 17 amino acids long. CDR3 protein: CASRQTGGAFASSPLHF. The CDR3 DNA reads TGTGCCAGCAGACAAACAGGGGGCGCCTTTGCAAGTTCACCCCTCCACTTT.

Only a few counts were recorded for this clonotype. One junction end does not reproduce the germline sequence, and a read error may be involved. The rearrangement links TRBV5-4 to TRBJ2-3; 8 nucleotides match TRBD1. This CDR3 is 15 amino acids long. From germline, CDR1 is SGHNT and CDR2 YYREEE (reference sequence). Here the CDR3 reads CASRLGQARADTQYF. The CDR3 region has the DNA TGTGCCAGCAGATTGGGACAGGCACGGGCAGATACGCAGTATTTT.